What follows are 18 T cell receptor beta chains derived from one specimen sequenced in a study of vaccination and CD4 T cells after COVID-19 (dated by TCRdb to between 2020 and 2023). Interpreted using the paper, the treatment or condition label stands for: approximately nine-day PBMC culture with coronavirus spike peptide pools or control peptides (ViraFEST assay). These receptors' targets are unknown. Receptor libraries were prepared by PCR. Instrument on record: Illumina iSeq 100. DNA from cultured CD4+ T cells was subjected to TCR sequencing with the Oncomine TCR Beta short-read assay at the Johns Hopkins FTIC core. Using fastp at Q25 and MiXCR, TCRdb reprocessed the public reads and kept productive beta chains. Entries that share a CDR3 protein sequence are merged under the most common genes and DNA. The sample data list some 10,000 distinct CDR3 sequences, and approximately 60% of these were observed just once. The top ten constitute 15% to 20% of the sample.

Sequencing was done on a sample of CD4+ T cells from blood, cultured in vitro. The receptor set was obtained from a human donor who had recovered from COVID-19.

The V call is TRBV5-1, the J call TRBJ2-1, with 7 bases matching TRBD2. Germline CDR1 and CDR2: SGHRS and YFSETQ. This CDR3 is 13 amino acids long. The V and J ends lost 4 bases and 7 bases, in that order; junction bases with no gene match: 5. CDR3 DNA: TGCGCCAGCAGCATTGGGGGAGGGAATGAGCAGTTCTTC. The encoded protein is CASSIGGGNEQFF.

This clonotype was seen only a few times. The gene calls are TRBV11-2 and TRBJ1-2; TRBD1 is a possible D gene (5 bases). Germline assignment: CDR1 SGHAT and CDR2 FQNNGV. The CDR3 is 13 residues long. Trimming stripped 5 bases from V and 3 bases from J, with 10 bases between. The CDR3 region is CASSRQLDYGYTF. The CDR3 region has the DNA TGTGCCAGCAGCCGACAGCTCGACTATGGCTACACCTTC.

This clonotype was recorded a few times. The chain combines TRBV20-1 with TRBJ2-7; 11 nucleotides line up with TRBD2. V dropped 6 bases and J dropped 0; count of bases not matched to a gene: 4. This CDR3 spans 14 amino acids. CDR1 DFQATT and CDR2 SNEGSKA come from the germline V gene (reference sequence). CDR3 nucleotides: TGCAGTGCGGGGACTAGCGGATACTCCTACGAGCAGTACTTC. It yields the protein CSAGTSGYSYEQYF.

The CDR3 nucleotides read TGTGCCAGCAGCCCATTCGAGAACCGAGAGACCCAGTACTTC. Encoded protein: CASSPFENRETQYF. The rearrangement joins TRBV11-3 to TRBJ2-5; D is unresolved. V was trimmed by 5 bases and J by 4 bases, leaving 14 bases between them. Germline V gene lookup returns CDR1 SGHNT and CDR2 YENEEA. The CDR3 is 14 residues long.

For this clonotype: At one boundary the junction diverges from the germline segment, which might be a read error. The J gene is TRBJ2-3, the V gene TRBV20-1, with TRBD2 matching over 9 bases. CDR3 length: 12 amino acids. Germline-derived CDR1 and CDR2 are DFQATT and SNEGSKA (reference sequence). The CDR3 DNA sequence: TGCAGTCTTAGCGGGAGCACAGACACGCAGTATTTT. Residues: CSLSGSTDTQYF.

The table lists this clonotype with a few counts. The chain carries TRBV20-1 and TRBJ2-3; 8 nucleotides agree with TRBD1. CDR1 and CDR2 from the germline V gene are DFQATT and SNEGSKA (reference sequence). Trimming cost V 1 base and J 2 bases; bases outside gene matches: 11. This CDR3 has 17 amino acids. CDR3 nucleotides: TGCAGTGCTAGAGGTTTGGGACAGGCCCCGTCCACAGATACGCAGTATTTT. This translates into CSARGLGQAPSTDTQYF.

This clonotype appeared a few times. V and J are TRBV6-1 and TRBJ2-2; TRBD2 might be the D (5 bases). This CDR3 spans 13 amino acids. The V gene lost 7 bases and the J gene lost 7 bases, with 13 bases spanning the gap. Germline values: CDR1 MNHNS, CDR2 SASEGT. The CDR3 DNA reads as TGTGCCAGCACGGAGGTGGGGAGCGGGGAGCTGTTTTTT. Its protein product is CASTEVGSGELFF.

The genes are TRBV11-1 and TRBJ2-1; possible D gene TRBD2, 6 bases. Trimming pared 3 bases from V and 4 bases from J, leaving 10 bases between. CDR1 is SGHAT and CDR2 is FQDESV in the germline V gene (reference sequence). This CDR3 spans 14 amino acids. Written as DNA, the CDR3 is TGTGCCAGCAGCTTTAGCGGACTGTACAATGAGCAGTTCTTC. Encoded protein: CASSFSGLYNEQFF.

The J gene is TRBJ2-3, the V gene TRBV6-1, with D perhaps TRBD1 or TRBD2 (5 bases each). The CDR3 covers 18 residues. CDR1 is MNHNS, CDR2 SASEGT, per germline. Deletions cut 6 bases from V and 0 bases from J, with 22 bases between. The CDR3 protein is CASRPRDPTQGSTDTQYF. CDR3 coding DNA: TGTGCCAGCAGACCCCGGGACCCCACGCAAGGGAGCACAGATACGCAGTATTTT.

A few counts support this clonotype. V usage is TRBV19 and J usage is TRBJ1-2; D might be TRBD1 (5 bases). Germline lookup yields CDR1 LNHDA and CDR2 SQIVND (reference sequence). Between the trimmed V and J ends, which lost 1 base and 4 bases, there was a span of 10 bases. The CDR3 is made up of 14 amino acids. The CDR3 DNA is TGTGCCAGTAGTATAGCTGCAGGGTCCTATGGCTACACCTTC. As protein: CASSIAAGSYGYTF.

This clonotype was recorded only once. The chain employs TRBV11-2 and TRBJ2-4, with TRBD1 as a possible D gene (5 bases). Germline-derived CDR1 and CDR2 are SGHAT and FQNNGV. The CDR3 sequence is 14 residues long. Trimming removed 4 bases from V and 2 bases from J, with 9 bases in between. The CDR3 sequence: CASSSSGSKNIQYF. The CDR3 DNA sequence: TGTGCCAGCAGCTCGTCAGGGTCCAAAAACATTCAGTACTTC.

The chain's CDR3 is CASSSYGYTF. The CDR3, as DNA: TGTGCCAGCAGTTCCTATGGCTACACCTTC. The chain has TRBV6-5 and TRBJ1-2, with D hard to call. V gave up 4 bases and J gave up 4 bases, with 1 base separating them. Germline V gene lookup returns CDR1 MNHEY and CDR2 SVGAGI. CDR3 length: 10 residues.

The chain carries TRBV24-1 and TRBJ2-1; a possible D gene is TRBD2 (6 bases). This CDR3 region has 16 residues. The germline V and J ends were trimmed by 2 bases and 2 bases, with 12 bases remaining between them. The V gene's germline CDR1 is KGHDR and CDR2 SFDVKD. The CDR3 DNA sequence: TGTGCCACCAGTGATTGGGGGGACGGACCCTACAATGAGCAGTTCTTC. Residues: CATSDWGDGPYNEQFF.

Only a few counts were recorded for this clonotype. V gene TRBV19 combines with J gene TRBJ1-5, with 7 bases lining up with TRBD1. CDR1 is LNHDA and CDR2 is SQIVND in the germline V gene (reference sequence). CDR3 length equals 15 residues. The J segment lost 3 bases and the V segment lost 3 bases, leaving 5 bases of the junction unmatched. The CDR3 coding sequence is TGTGCCAGTAGTATGAGACAGGGTGACAATCAGCCCCAGCATTTT. It yields the protein CASSMRQGDNQPQHF.

This clonotype was picked up one time. This rearrangement joins TRBV7-3 to TRBJ2-4; 7 bases agree with TRBD2. V shed 4 bases and J 9 bases; nucleotides not matched to a gene: 9. Germline V gene data show CDR1 as SGHTA and CDR2 as FQGTGA. The CDR3 totals 14 residues. CDR3 residues: CASSSQRGGGIQYF. CDR3 coding DNA: TGTGCCAGCAGCTCTCAGCGGGGAGGCGGCATTCAGTACTTC.

The V call is TRBV19, the J call TRBJ2-3; D gene ambiguous. The V end was cut by 5 bases, the J end by 2 bases, with 14 bases between. The germline gives CDR1 LNHDA, CDR2 SQIVND (reference sequence). The CDR3 has 15 residues. CDR3 coding DNA: TGTGCCAGTAGTGAGAGTCGTCGTTACACAGATACGCAGTATTTT. The encoded protein is CASSESRRYTDTQYF. The full variable domain, in which reference TRBV19 and TRBJ2-3 provide the parts outside the CDR3, is DGGITQSPKYLFRKEGQNVTLSCEQNLNHDAMYWYRQDPGQGLRLIYYSQIVNDFQKGDIAEGYSVSREKKESFPLTVTSAQKNPTAFYLCASSESRRYTDTQYFGPGTRLTVL.

This clonotype was seen more than once but under ten times. The chain has TRBV20-1 and TRBJ1-5, with TRBD1 as a possible D gene (5 bases). This CDR3 contains 13 residues. Germline V gene lookup returns CDR1 DFQATT and CDR2 SNEGSKA (reference sequence). Between the trimmed V and J ends, which lost 7 bases and 4 bases, there was a span of 14 bases. CDR3: CSGRGRTNQPQHF. CDR3 coding DNA: TGCAGTGGGCGGGGGAGGACTAATCAGCCCCAGCATTTT.

This chain uses TRBV2 with TRBJ1-4; D is ambiguous. CDR1 and CDR2 (germline): SNHLY, FYNNEI. V was pared by 6 bases and J by 8 bases, with 10 bases between. The CDR3 sequence is 12 residues long. The CDR3 sequence is CASRGIDEKLFF. CDR3 coding DNA: TGTGCCAGCAGAGGAATCGACGAAAAACTGTTTTTT. The full variable domain, rest sourced from reference TRBV2 and TRBJ1-4, is EPEVTQTPSHQVTQMGQEVILRCVPISNHLYFYWYRQILGQKVEFLVSFYNNEISEKSEIFDDQFSVERPDGSNFTLKIRSTKLEDSAMYFCASRGIDEKLFFGSGTQLSVL.